This is a list of T cell receptor beta chains from one sample in a study of CD8 T cells in ankylosing spondylitis. One entry per CDR3 protein, called by TCRdb with MiXCR from the 5' RACE reads. The sample shows 80,000 to 90,000 distinct CDR3 sequences, more than 25% of them seen only once. Sequences were obtained from blood, either unsorted or a sorted T cell fraction (not recorded which). The origin of the receptors is a male donor with ankylosing spondylitis or in good health (not recorded which). Each CDR3 is given with its conserved first and last residue. D genes are given only for firm matches. Part of the rows lack a size; the others show once, few, many or a class for expanded clones.

d_call	v_call	clone_size	j_call	cdr3_nt	cdr3_aa
NA	TRBV9	few	TRBJ1-6	TGTGCCAGCAGCGTGAAACCGGGGCTAAAGGATTCACCCCTCCACTTT	CASSVKPGLKDSPLHF
TRBD1	TRBV7-2	NA	TRBJ1-1	TGTGCCAGCAGCTCCAGGGGGTTTGACACTGAAGCTTTCTTT	CASSSRGFDTEAFF
NA	TRBV10-3	few	TRBJ1-5	TGTGCCATCAGTGTGCGGGATAGCAATCAGCCCCAGCATTTT	CAISVRDSNQPQHF
NA	TRBV5-1	few	TRBJ1-1	TGCGCCAGCAGCTTTGGACCCTCCGGGAACACTGAAGCTTTCTTT	CASSFGPSGNTEAFF
TRBD2	TRBV12-3/TRBV12-4	few	TRBJ2-1	TGTGCCAGCAGTTTTAAGGCTAGCGGCTACAATGAGCAGTTCTTC	CASSFKASGYNEQFF
TRBD2	TRBV10-3	many	TRBJ2-2	TGTGCCATCAGTGAGTCGATGGCGGGAGCTACCGGGGAGCTGTTTTTT	CAISESMAGATGELFF
NA	TRBV7-2	NA	TRBJ1-3	TGTGCCAGCCGGGCCCGGTCCTCGGAAGGAAACACCATATATTTT	CASRARSSEGNTIYF
TRBD1	TRBV27	NA	TRBJ2-5	TGTGCCAGCAGTTTTTCGGACAGGGGCGAAGAGACCCAGTACTTC	CASSFSDRGEETQYF
NA	TRBV29-1	many	TRBJ2-3	TGCAGCGCCGAGATGTCGGGCCCAGATACGCAGTATTTT	CSAEMSGPDTQYF
NA	TRBV27	NA	TRBJ2-3	TGTGCCAGCAGTACGAAGCTGGGGGGCTGGTACACAGATACGCAGTATTTT	CASSTKLGGWYTDTQYF
TRBD1	TRBV7-9	few	TRBJ2-2	TGTGCCAGCAGCTCCAGACAGGGCGAAGACGGGGAGCTGTTTTTT	CASSSRQGEDGELFF
NA	TRBV18	few	TRBJ2-2	TGTGCCAGCTCACCACCGGGACCGATAACCGGGGAGCTGTTTTTT	CASSPPGPITGELFF